This TCR beta chain was identified in a study of blood T cells in healthy people across ages. Turning to the study itself: About one barcoded beta molecule per two T cells came from capture by template switching.

This CDR3 contains 13 residues. With 7 bases removed from V and 7 bases from J, the gap between germline ends came to 16 bases. Germline V gives CDR1 SGHDN, CDR2 FVKESK. For this clonotype: Its antigen is as yet unknown.

Overall study findings and caveats: Nothing was known about donor CMV status, and this possibly confounded expanded clonotype changes.

A second PCR, run for about 7 to 11 cycles, used a sample-barcoded 5' primer plus a J-beta primer mix. Every sample returned 2.5 million or more CDR3-containing paired-end reads. TCRdb re-analysed the 5' RACE reads in MiXCR, keeping a single row per CDR3 protein. The sample records roughly 730,000 distinct CDR3 sequences, 56% being singletons. The sequence was collected from a man aged 35 to 55 in good health. This sequence joins TRBV14 and TRBJ2-5; no definite D call. The source material was blood. This chain's CDR3 is CASTAQTETTQYF. CDR3 DNA: TGTGCCAGCACTGCCCAAACGGAGACGACCCAGTACTTC.